The table lists the clone carrying this T cell receptor beta chain with many counts. The antigen remains unidentified. The sample comes from a study of Graves' ophthalmopathy and Graves' hyperthyroidism. Study-level points and caveats: Blood also held most thyroid clonotypes expanded above 0.001 frequency. Researchers report that a 13-signature model separated ophthalmopathy from stable hyperthyroidism, posting about 87% sensitivity and about 80% specificity.

The authors amplified TCR beta CDR3 regions from RNA transcripts. An initial RT-PCR round employing HTBI primers preceded a second-round multiplex PCR. TCRdb reanalysed the multiplex PCR reads using MiXCR and keeps one entry per CDR3 protein. This sample has around 400,000 distinct CDR3 sequences, with 15% to 20% found just once. The study enrolled ophthalmopathy donors with moderate-to-severe activity, CAS ≥3, NOSPECS ≥4 and duration under 3 months. Losses at the gene ends were 7 bases for V and 1 base for J; bases not matched to a gene: 7. From germline, CDR1 is SQVTM and CDR2 ANQGSEA. The CDR3 consists of 14 residues.

Source material: peripheral blood. The V call is TRBV29-1, the J call TRBJ2-5; TRBD1 agrees at 9 bases. This TCR derives from a woman aged 18-30 years with Graves' ophthalmopathy. The CDR3 coding sequence is TGCAGCGCACAGACAGGGGGTGCCCAAGAGACCCAGTACTTC. Translating gives CSAQTGGAQETQYF.